The sequence of this TCR beta chain was determined in a study of post-analysis software for immune sequencing data. General study points: Significantly decreased normalized Chao1 diversity was recorded for multiple sclerosis patients relative to controls. Relative to controls, patients had several TRBV segments at higher frequency, with TRBV5-6, TRBV5-1 and TRBV20-1 among these.

About this clonotype: Its matching antigen is unknown.

cDNA libraries of TCR beta carried unique molecular identifiers. TCRdb reprocessed the PCR reads with MiXCR, giving one entry per CDR3 protein. The sample lists roughly 650,000 distinct CDR3 sequences, approximately 59% occurring once. CDR3 length equals 13 residues. Germline V gene data show CDR1 as SGHTA and CDR2 as FQGNSA. The source material was blood. This sequence originates from a girl aged 2 to 10 with multiple sclerosis. J is TRBJ2-7 and V is TRBV7-2; D tentatively fits TRBD1 or TRBD2 (5 bases each). The J call may be mistaken, given a closer DNA end match to TRBJ2-5. CDR3 region: CASSFAGTQTQYF. In nucleotides, the CDR3 is TGTGCCAGCAGCTTTGCCGGGACCCAGACCCAGTACTTC.